This T cell receptor beta chain was identified in a study of blood T cell repertoires in COVID-19. About the research overall: Sample material is recorded as cDNA or gDNA derived from T cells, B-cell-depleted T cells, or PBMCs.

Between the trimmed V and J ends, which lost 5 bases and 4 bases, there was a span of 17 bases. The germline V gene encodes CDR1 SGHAT and CDR2 FQNNGV. The CDR3 is made up of 15 amino acids. As handled by the study authors: Estimated nucleated cell counts came from reference gene primer amplification. TCRdb's copy holds only in-frame clones and misses some; the assay was immunoSEQ multiplex PCR. The DNA was the basis for D and trimming; V, J and clone size are from that table. The sample carries under 400,000 clones, 70% to 90% recorded once. This clone has a single count. J is TRBJ1-2 and V is TRBV11-2, with D maybe TRBD1 (5 bases). The receptor was isolated from a woman in her 30s with COVID-19, enrolled during active disease. Source material: peripheral blood. The CDR3 DNA reads TGTGCCAGCAGCGTGGATCCAAAGGGGATCTATGGCTACACCTTC. Amino acids: CASSVDPKGIYGYTF.